Listed here are 20 T cell receptor beta chains from one sample, sequenced in a study of T cells after yellow fever vaccination (dated by TCRdb to the late 2010s). The treatment or condition label, as the study defines it: live attenuated yellow fever vaccine strain. Library method: 5' RACE. The instrument given in TCRdb is Illumina HiSeq 2500. Using fastp trimming at Q25 and MiXCR clonotype assembly, TCRdb reanalyzed the public sequencing data and kept in-frame beta chains. Every entry covers one CDR3 protein and lists the most common genes and DNA from its rows. The sample includes around 550,000 distinct CDR3 sequences, with over 15% observed a single time. Clones ranked in the top ten supply 13% to 15% of the sample. The sequencing used PBMCs, collected 15 days after the yellow fever booster vaccination. These receptors were collected from a man aged 25-45 years who received the YFV17D yellow fever vaccine.

The genes are TRBV7-2 and TRBJ2-2; 12 bases map to TRBD2. The J segment lost 9 bases and the V segment lost 5 bases, leaving 4 bases of the junction unmatched. Germline V gene data show CDR1 as SGHTA and CDR2 as FQGNSA. The CDR3 totals 14 residues. CDR3 in DNA: TGTGCCAGCAGCAACGGACTAGCGGGAAGGGAGCTGTTTTTT. It is translated as CASSNGLAGRELFF.

This clonotype was recorded a few times. J is TRBJ2-7 and V is TRBV27, with D maybe TRBD2 (7 bases). The CDR3 consists of 16 residues. Looked up from germline, CDR1 is MNHEY and CDR2 is SMNVEV (reference sequence). Trimming shortened V by 9 bases and J by 5 bases, and 26 bases separated the two germline ends. The CDR3 reads CASTGSAGLPFDEQYF. Written as DNA, the CDR3 is TGTGCCAGTACAGGGTCAGCGGGACTTCCTTTTGACGAGCAGTACTTC.

The J gene is TRBJ2-1, the V gene TRBV9; 7 positions match TRBD2. The CDR3 contains 16 residues. CDR1 and CDR2 (germline): SGDLS, YYNGEE. J gave up 8 bases and V 7 bases, and 18 bases lay outside the gene matches. The CDR3 loop is CASAHPRLSGDDEQFF. In nucleotides, the CDR3 is TGTGCCAGCGCGCACCCCCGACTAAGCGGGGACGATGAGCAGTTCTTC.

There are a few counts of this clonotype. The rearrangement uses TRBV7-9 and TRBJ2-7; D is uncertain. CDR1 and CDR2 from the germline V gene are SEHNR and FQNEAQ (reference sequence). This CDR3 region has 14 residues. Trimming shortened V by 5 bases and J by 3 bases, and 14 bases separated the two germline ends. The CDR3 nucleotides read TGTGCCAGCAGCCAAACGGCCGTTCTCTACGAGCAGTACTTC. Translation gives CASSQTAVLYEQYF.

This clonotype was observed a handful of times. V and J are TRBV25-1 and TRBJ2-3; TRBD1 matches at 8 bases. V lost 5 bases, J lost 2 bases, and 9 bases stayed unmatched. This CDR3 is 16 amino acids long. Germline CDR1 MGHDK, CDR2 SYGVNS. Here the CDR3 DNA reads TGTGCCAGCAGTCAAACAGGGGGGTATCCCACAGATACGCAGTATTTT. It specifies CASSQTGGYPTDTQYF.

This clonotype was observed a handful of times. The chain links TRBV12-3 or TRBV12-4 to TRBJ2-3; 8 positions match TRBD2. The V and J ends lost 6 bases and 7 bases, in that order; junction bases with no gene match: 12. The CDR3 spans 15 residues. The CDR3 spells CASSPRREGEYTQYF. DNA of the CDR3: TGTGCCAGCAGCCCTCGACGGGAGGGCGAGTATACGCAGTATTTT.

The V call is TRBV20-1, the J call TRBJ2-1; D possibly corresponds to TRBD1 (7 bases). CDR3 length: 13 residues. With 7 bases removed from V and 5 bases from J, the gap between germline ends came to 15 bases. Germline V gives CDR1 DFQATT, CDR2 SNEGSKA (reference sequence). The CDR3 loop is CSEWRGLDNEQFF. CDR3 nucleotide sequence: TGCAGTGAGTGGAGGGGGCTGGACAATGAGCAGTTCTTC.

This clonotype was recorded a few times. The CDR3 is CASSPEGREETQYF. The CDR3 DNA follows: TGTGCCAGCAGTCCCGAGGGGAGAGAGGAGACCCAGTACTTC. The V gene is TRBV6-1, the J gene TRBJ2-5, with D possibly being TRBD1 or TRBD2 (5 bases each). The CDR3 totals 14 residues. CDR1 is MNHNS, CDR2 SASEGT, per germline. Trimming took off 5 bases at V and 5 bases at J, with 15 bases between the two ends.

This clonotype was counted only a few times. The chain combines TRBV5-1 with TRBJ1-1, with 7 bases identical to TRBD1. CDR3 length equals 16 residues. The germline V gene has CDR1 SGHRS and CDR2 YFSETQ. Germline trimming cut 4 bases from V and 4 bases from J; bases unmatched to any gene: 13. Here the CDR3 reads CASSLSPGQRTTEAFF. The CDR3 DNA is TGCGCCAGCAGCCTTTCACCGGGACAGAGAACCACTGAAGCTTTCTTT.

The chain recombines TRBV7-2 with TRBJ2-2; D gene unclear. CDR1 and CDR2 from the germline V gene are SGHTA and FQGNSA. CDR3 length: 15 amino acids. Trimming cost V 2 bases and J 4 bases, with 11 bases left between them. As DNA, the CDR3 is TGTGCCAGCAGCTTACAGGCTAGGCCCACCGGGGAGCTGTTTTTT. This codes for CASSLQARPTGELFF. Supplemented by reference TRBV7-2 and TRBJ2-2, the full variable domain reads GAGVSQSPSNKVTEKGKDVELRCDPISGHTALYWYRQSLGQGLEFLIYFQGNSAPDKSGLPSDRFSAERTGGSVSTLTIQRTQQEDSAVYLCASSLQARPTGELFFGEGSRLTVL.

The chain has TRBV20-1 and TRBJ1-1, with D uncertain. The V gene's germline CDR1 is DFQATT and CDR2 SNEGSKA (reference sequence). This CDR3 contains 12 residues. The V end was cut by 3 bases, the J end by 0 bases, with 5 bases between. The CDR3 protein is CSASRVNTEAFF. In DNA, the CDR3 is TGCAGTGCTAGTCGGGTGAACACTGAAGCTTTCTTT.

The rearrangement joins TRBV20-1 to TRBJ1-1; D possibly corresponds to TRBD1 (5 bases). V lost 1 base and J lost 3, with 6 bases in between. Per the germline V gene, CDR1 is DFQATT and CDR2 is SNEGSKA (reference sequence). The CDR3 sequence is 12 residues long. In DNA, the CDR3 is TGCAGTGCTAGAGCCAGGGACACTGAAGCTTTCTTT. Amino acid sequence: CSARARDTEAFF.

The CDR3 nucleotides are TGCAGCGCTCAAGCCGCAGTGGCTGAAGCTTTCTTT. Encoded protein: CSAQAAVAEAFF. The chain is built from TRBV29-1 and TRBJ1-1; no reliable D call. Germline values: CDR1 SQVTM, CDR2 ANQGSEA. The CDR3 spans 12 residues. V was clipped by 7 bases and J by 6 bases, with 15 bases between them.

The chain recombines TRBV10-3 with TRBJ2-7; D remains ambiguous. Trimming pared 3 bases from V and 2 bases from J, leaving 8 bases between. Germline CDR1 and CDR2: ENHRY and SYGVKD. This CDR3 comprises 13 residues. CDR3 sequence: CAISDRNPYEQYF. Written as DNA, the CDR3 is TGTGCCATCAGTGACAGAAATCCCTACGAGCAGTACTTC.

This clonotype was counted only a few times. J is TRBJ2-3 and V is TRBV5-1; 7 bases map to TRBD1. The CDR3 spans 16 residues. With 4 bases clipped from V and 1 base from J, the junction kept 9 bases outside the gene matches. The germline CDR1 and CDR2 sequences are SGHRS and YFSETQ. CDR3 in amino acids: CASSRLTGARTDTQYF. The CDR3 bases are TGCGCCAGCAGCCGACTAACAGGGGCGCGCACAGATACGCAGTATTTT.

V usage is TRBV19 and J usage is TRBJ1-4, with TRBD1 matching over 7 bases. Germline CDR1 is LNHDA and CDR2 is SQIVND (reference sequence). J lost 5 bases, V lost 6 bases, and 6 bases had no gene match. The length of the CDR3 is 14 residues. In DNA form, the CDR3 reads TGTGCCAGTAGACAGGGGTCGATCAATGAAAAACTGTTTTTT. It yields the protein CASRQGSINEKLFF.

The rearrangement uses TRBV4-3 and TRBJ2-7; possibly TRBD2 for D (6 bases). The V and J ends lost 0 bases and 4 bases respectively, with 10 bases between them. CDR3 length equals 14 residues. Germline V lookup: CDR1 LGHNA, CDR2 YSLEER. The CDR3 protein is CASSQDRGKYEQYF. The DNA for the CDR3 is TGCGCCAGCAGCCAAGACCGGGGGAAATACGAGCAGTACTTC.

This clonotype was counted a few times. The V gene is TRBV6-4, the J gene TRBJ2-1; tentative D call: TRBD2 (6 bases). This CDR3 has 14 residues. Germline-derived CDR1 and CDR2 are MRHNA and SNTAGT. V lost 5 bases, J lost 0 bases, and 8 bases lay in between. The CDR3 sequence: CASSLATSYNEQFF. CDR3 DNA: TGTGCCAGCAGTCTAGCGACCTCCTACAATGAGCAGTTCTTC.

The rearrangement joins TRBV7-6 to TRBJ2-5; tentatively, D is TRBD1 or TRBD2 (6 bases each). The V end was cut by 7 bases, the J end by 5 bases, with 20 bases between. Germline CDR1 is SGHVS and CDR2 is FNYEAQ. The CDR3 has 15 residues. The CDR3 DNA follows: TGTGCCAGCACCCAAGGGGGGTTTCGGGAGGAGACCCAGTACTTC. Protein: CASTQGGFREETQYF.

The genes are TRBV6-2 or TRBV6-3 and TRBJ2-1; D might be TRBD2 (6 bases). This CDR3 has 15 amino acids. The V gene's germline CDR1 is MNHEY and CDR2 SVGEGT. Trimming shortened V by 2 bases and J by 1 base, and 9 bases separated the two germline ends. In DNA, the CDR3 is TGTGCCAGCAGTTACGTGGGGGGTTCCTACAATGAGCAGTTCTTC. Its protein is CASSYVGGSYNEQFF.